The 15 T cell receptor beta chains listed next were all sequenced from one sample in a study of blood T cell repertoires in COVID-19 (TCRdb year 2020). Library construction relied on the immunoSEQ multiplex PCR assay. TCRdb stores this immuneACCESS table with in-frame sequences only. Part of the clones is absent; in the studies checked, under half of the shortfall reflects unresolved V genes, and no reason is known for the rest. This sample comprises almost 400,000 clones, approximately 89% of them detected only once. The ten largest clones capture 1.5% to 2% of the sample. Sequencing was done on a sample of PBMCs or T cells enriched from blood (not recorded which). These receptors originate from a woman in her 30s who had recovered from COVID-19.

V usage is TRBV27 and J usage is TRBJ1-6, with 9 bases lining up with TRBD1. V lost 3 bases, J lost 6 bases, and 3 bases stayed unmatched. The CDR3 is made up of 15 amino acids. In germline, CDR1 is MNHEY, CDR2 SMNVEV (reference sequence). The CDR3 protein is CASSFLQGANSPLHF. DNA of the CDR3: TGTGCCAGCAGTTTCTTACAGGGGGCTAATTCACCCCTCCACTTT.

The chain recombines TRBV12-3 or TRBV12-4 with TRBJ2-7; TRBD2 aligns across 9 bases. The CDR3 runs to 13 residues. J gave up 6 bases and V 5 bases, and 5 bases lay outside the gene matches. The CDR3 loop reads CASSPGLALEQYF. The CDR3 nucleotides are TGTGCCAGCAGTCCGGGACTAGCCCTCGAGCAGTACTTC.

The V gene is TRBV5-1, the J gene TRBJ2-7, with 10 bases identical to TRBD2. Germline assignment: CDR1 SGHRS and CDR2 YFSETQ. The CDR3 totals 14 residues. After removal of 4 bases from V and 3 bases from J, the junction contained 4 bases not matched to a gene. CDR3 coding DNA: TGCGCCAGCAGCCAGCGGGGGGGCAACTACGAGCAGTACTTC. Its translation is CASSQRGGNYEQYF.

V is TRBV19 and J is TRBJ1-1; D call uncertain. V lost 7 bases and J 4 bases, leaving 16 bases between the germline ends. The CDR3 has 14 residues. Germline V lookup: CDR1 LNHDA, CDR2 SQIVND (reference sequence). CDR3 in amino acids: CASIARGARTEAFF. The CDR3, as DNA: TGTGCCAGTATTGCCCGCGGAGCCCGCACTGAAGCTTTCTTT.

CDR3 in amino acids: CASGQNDRGLNYGYTF. Here the CDR3 DNA reads TGTGCTAGTGGACAGAACGACAGGGGGCTTAACTATGGCTACACCTTC. The rearrangement joins TRBV12-5 to TRBJ1-2; 10 nucleotides agree with TRBD1. The CDR3 consists of 16 residues. The J segment lost 1 base and the V segment lost 6 bases, leaving 8 bases of the junction unmatched. The V gene's germline CDR1 is LGHNT and CDR2 FRNRAP.

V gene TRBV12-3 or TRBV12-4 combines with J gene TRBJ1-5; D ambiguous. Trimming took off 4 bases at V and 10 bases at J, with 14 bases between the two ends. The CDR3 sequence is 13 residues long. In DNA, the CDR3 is TGTGCCAGCAGTTGGAGTGGCTTAGGCCCCCAGCATTTT. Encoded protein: CASSWSGLGPQHF.

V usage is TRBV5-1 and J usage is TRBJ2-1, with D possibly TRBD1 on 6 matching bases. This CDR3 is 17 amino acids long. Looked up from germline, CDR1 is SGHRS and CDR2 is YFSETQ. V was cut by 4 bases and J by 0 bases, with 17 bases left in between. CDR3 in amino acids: CASSRTQGLGSYNEQFF. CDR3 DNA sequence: TGCGCCAGCAGCCGAACACAGGGTCTAGGCTCCTACAATGAGCAGTTCTTC.

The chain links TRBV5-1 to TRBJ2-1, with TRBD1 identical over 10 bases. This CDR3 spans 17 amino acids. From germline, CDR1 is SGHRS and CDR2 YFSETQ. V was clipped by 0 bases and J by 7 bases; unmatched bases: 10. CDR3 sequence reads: CASSLGQGANVMNEQFF. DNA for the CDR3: TGCGCCAGCAGCTTGGGACAGGGGGCGAATGTCATGAATGAGCAGTTCTTC.

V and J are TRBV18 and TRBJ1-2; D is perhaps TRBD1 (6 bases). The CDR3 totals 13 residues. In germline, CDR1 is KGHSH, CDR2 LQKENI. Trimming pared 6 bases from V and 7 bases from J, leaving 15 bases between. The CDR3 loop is CASSTGRGIGYTF. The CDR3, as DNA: TGTGCCAGCTCGACCGGCAGGGGCATTGGCTACACCTTC.

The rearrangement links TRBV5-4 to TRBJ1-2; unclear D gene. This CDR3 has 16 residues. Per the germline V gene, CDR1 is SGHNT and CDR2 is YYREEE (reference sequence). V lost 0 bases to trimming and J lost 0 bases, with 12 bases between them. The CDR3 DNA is TGTGCCAGCAGCTTGGCACCGGGAAATCCTAACTATGGCTACACCTTC. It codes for CASSLAPGNPNYGYTF.

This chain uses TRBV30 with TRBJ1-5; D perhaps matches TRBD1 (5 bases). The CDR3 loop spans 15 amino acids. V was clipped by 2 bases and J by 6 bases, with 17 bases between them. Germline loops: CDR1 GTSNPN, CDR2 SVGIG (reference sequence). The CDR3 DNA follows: TGTGCCTGGAGTAGGGAAGGGGCAAGGTTTCAGCCCCAGCATTTT. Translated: CAWSREGARFQPQHF.

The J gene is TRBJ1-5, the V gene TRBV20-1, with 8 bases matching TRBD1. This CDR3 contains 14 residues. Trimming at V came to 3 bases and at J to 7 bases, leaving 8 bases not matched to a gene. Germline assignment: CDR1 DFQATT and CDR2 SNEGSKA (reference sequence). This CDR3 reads CSASSQGAGQPQHF. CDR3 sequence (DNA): TGCAGTGCTAGTTCGCAGGGGGCTGGCCAGCCCCAGCATTTT.

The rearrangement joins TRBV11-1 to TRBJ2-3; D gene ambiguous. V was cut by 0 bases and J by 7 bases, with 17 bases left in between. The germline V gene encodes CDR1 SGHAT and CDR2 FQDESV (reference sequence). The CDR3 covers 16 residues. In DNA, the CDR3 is TGTGCCAGCAGCTTAGCGGGCAACAGCCCTCCGTATACGCAGTATTTT. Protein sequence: CASSLAGNSPPYTQYF.

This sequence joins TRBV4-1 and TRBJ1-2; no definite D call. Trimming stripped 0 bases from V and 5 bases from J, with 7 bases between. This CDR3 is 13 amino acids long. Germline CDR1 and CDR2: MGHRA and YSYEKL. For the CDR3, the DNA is TGCGCCAGCAGCCAAGAGCTGAGGTATGGCTACACCTTC. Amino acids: CASSQELRYGYTF.

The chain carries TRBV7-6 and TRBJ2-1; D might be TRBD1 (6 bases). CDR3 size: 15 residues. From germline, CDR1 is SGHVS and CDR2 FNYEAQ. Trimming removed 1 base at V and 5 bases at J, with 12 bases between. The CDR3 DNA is TGTGCCAGCAGCTTAGGAGGGAACAGGGACAATGAGCAGTTCTTC. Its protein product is CASSLGGNRDNEQFF.